The rows below give T cell receptor beta chains drawn from one sample of a study of post-analysis software for immune sequencing data. TCRdb passed the PCR reads through MiXCR, listing each CDR3 protein once. The sample shows 150,000 to 200,000 distinct CDR3 sequences, 30% of them seen only once. Material for sequencing was blood. All receptors derive from a girl aged 5-17 years with multiple sclerosis. Both conserved end residues are trimmed from each CDR3.

CDR3: ASKGTWKDTEAF
V: TRBV6-6
J: TRBJ1-1
length: 12

CDR3: ASSFYGGNTEAF
V: TRBV12-3/TRBV12-4
J: TRBJ1-1
length: 12

CDR3: ASPGSGGTDTQY
V: TRBV2
J: TRBJ2-3
length: 12

CDR3: ASNAGDSYEQY
V: TRBV12-3/TRBV12-4
J: TRBJ2-4
length: 11

CDR3: ASSTGTSGNGETQY
V: TRBV5-4
J: TRBJ2-5
length: 14

CDR3: ASSVGRGASKYEQY
V: TRBV9
J: TRBJ2-7
length: 14

CDR3: ATSRVGLSRDEQF
V: TRBV15
J: TRBJ2-1
length: 13

CDR3: AIRDRDRGNQETQY
V: TRBV10-3
J: TRBJ2-5
length: 14

CDR3: ASSPRDSQETQY
V: TRBV6-5
J: TRBJ2-5
length: 12

CDR3: ASSEGDGTGELF
V: TRBV2
J: TRBJ2-2
length: 12

CDR3: ASSLAEGQGGRGYT
V: TRBV5-1
J: TRBJ1-2
length: 14

CDR3: ASSATAPYEQY
V: TRBV27
J: TRBJ2-7
length: 11

CDR3: ASSQGRASGKETQY
V: TRBV4-1
J: TRBJ2-5
length: 14

CDR3: ATSDSQGAST
V: TRBV24-1
J: TRBJ1-2
length: 10

CDR3: ASSLTGEPNNEQF
V: TRBV12-3/TRBV12-4
J: TRBJ2-1
length: 13

CDR3: ASSSLVGPYEQY
V: TRBV11-2
J: TRBJ2-7
length: 12

CDR3: SARDYREKEQF
V: TRBV20-1
J: TRBJ2-1
length: 11

CDR3: SVVGRTNTEAF
V: TRBV29-1
J: TRBJ1-1
length: 11

CDR3: ASSLVYRGPADYGYT
V: TRBV5-6
J: TRBJ1-2
length: 15

CDR3: ATSRGGGQFEKRF
V: TRBV15
J: TRBJ1-4
length: 13

CDR3: SARDTIKGIYEKLF
V: TRBV20-1
J: TRBJ1-4
length: 14

CDR3: ASKFVQGIGHT
V: TRBV10-2
J: TRBJ1-2
length: 11

CDR3: ASSTNNEQF
V: TRBV7-9
J: TRBJ2-1
length: 9

CDR3: ASSLREETQY
V: TRBV5-1
J: TRBJ2-5
length: 10

CDR3: ASSEVPRGGYT
V: TRBV6-1
J: TRBJ1-2
length: 11

CDR3: ASSGTGIYEQY
V: TRBV2
J: TRBJ2-7
length: 11

CDR3: SARGGDTDTQY
V: TRBV20-1
J: TRBJ2-3
length: 11

CDR3: ASSMEGYEQY
V: TRBV5-1
J: TRBJ2-5
length: 10

CDR3: ASSSGASGPQH
V: TRBV18
J: TRBJ1-5
length: 11

CDR3: ASSTSYRDTETQY
V: TRBV13
J: TRBJ2-5
length: 13

CDR3: ASRLPAGTGTDTQY
V: TRBV2
J: TRBJ2-3
length: 14

CDR3: SAVRVGARLDEQF
V: TRBV20-1
J: TRBJ2-1
length: 13

CDR3: ASSLVGTSGGETQY
V: TRBV27
J: TRBJ2-5
length: 14

CDR3: ASSLGTSGSLDTQY
V: TRBV11-2
J: TRBJ2-3
length: 14

CDR3: ASSQGWASGRNEQF
V: TRBV3-1
J: TRBJ2-1
length: 14

CDR3: ASSQAGDREAF
V: TRBV4-1
J: TRBJ1-1
length: 11

CDR3: ASSLDGAAGQSSYEQY
V: TRBV4-2
J: TRBJ2-7
length: 16

CDR3: ASSQDVLAGLGAQY
V: TRBV3-1
J: TRBJ2-5
length: 14

CDR3: ASSLMMGDEKLF
V: TRBV28
J: TRBJ1-4
length: 12